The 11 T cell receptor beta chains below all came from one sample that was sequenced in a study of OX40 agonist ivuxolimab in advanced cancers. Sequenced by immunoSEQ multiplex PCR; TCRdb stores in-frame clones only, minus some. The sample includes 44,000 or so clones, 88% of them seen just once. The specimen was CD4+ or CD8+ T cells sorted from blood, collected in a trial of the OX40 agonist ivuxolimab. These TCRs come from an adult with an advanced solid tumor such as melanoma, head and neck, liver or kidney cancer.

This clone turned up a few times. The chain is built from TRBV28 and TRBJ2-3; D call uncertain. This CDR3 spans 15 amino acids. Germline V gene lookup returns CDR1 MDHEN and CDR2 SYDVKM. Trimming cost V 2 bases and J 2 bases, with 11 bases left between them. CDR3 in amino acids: CASSLPTQHTDTQYF. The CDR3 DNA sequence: TGTGCCAGCAGTTTACCGACACAACACACAGATACGCAGTATTTT.

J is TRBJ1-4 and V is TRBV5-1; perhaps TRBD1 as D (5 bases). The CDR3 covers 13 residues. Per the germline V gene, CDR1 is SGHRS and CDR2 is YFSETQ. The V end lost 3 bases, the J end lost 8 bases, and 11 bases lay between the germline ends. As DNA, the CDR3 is TGCGCCAGCAGCTCGGGACCGAGGGAAAAACTGTTTTTT. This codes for CASSSGPREKLFF.

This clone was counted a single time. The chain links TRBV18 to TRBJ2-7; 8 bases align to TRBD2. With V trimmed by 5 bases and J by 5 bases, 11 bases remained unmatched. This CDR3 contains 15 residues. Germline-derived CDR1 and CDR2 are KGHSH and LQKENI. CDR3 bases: TGTGCCAGCTCAACGCGGGGACTAGAATTCCACGAGCAGTACTTC. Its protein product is CASSTRGLEFHEQYF.

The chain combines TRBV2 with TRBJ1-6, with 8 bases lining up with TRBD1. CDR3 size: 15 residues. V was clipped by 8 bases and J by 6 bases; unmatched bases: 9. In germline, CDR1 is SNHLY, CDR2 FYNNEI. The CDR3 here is CASREQGEGNSPLHF. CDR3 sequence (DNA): TGTGCCAGCCGGGAACAGGGGGAGGGTAATTCACCCCTCCACTTT.

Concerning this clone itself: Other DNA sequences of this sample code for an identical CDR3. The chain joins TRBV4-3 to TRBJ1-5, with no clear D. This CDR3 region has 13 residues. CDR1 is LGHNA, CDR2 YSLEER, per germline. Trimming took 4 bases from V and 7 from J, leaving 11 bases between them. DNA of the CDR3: TGCGCCAGCAGCCTTACAGAGCAACAGCCCCAGCATTTT. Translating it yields CASSLTEQQPQHF.

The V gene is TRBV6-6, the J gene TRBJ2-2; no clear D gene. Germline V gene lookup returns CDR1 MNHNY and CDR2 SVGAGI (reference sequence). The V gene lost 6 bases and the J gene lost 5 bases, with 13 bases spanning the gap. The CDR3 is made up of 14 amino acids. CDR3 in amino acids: CASSQRVFTGELFF. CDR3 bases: TGTGCCAGCAGCCAACGGGTGTTTACCGGGGAGCTGTTTTTT.

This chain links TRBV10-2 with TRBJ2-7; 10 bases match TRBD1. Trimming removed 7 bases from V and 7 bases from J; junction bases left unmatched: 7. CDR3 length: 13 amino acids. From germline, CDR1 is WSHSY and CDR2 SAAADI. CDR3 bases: TGCGCCAGCACCCTGACAGGGGGCTGGGAGCAGTACTTC. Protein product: CASTLTGGWEQYF.

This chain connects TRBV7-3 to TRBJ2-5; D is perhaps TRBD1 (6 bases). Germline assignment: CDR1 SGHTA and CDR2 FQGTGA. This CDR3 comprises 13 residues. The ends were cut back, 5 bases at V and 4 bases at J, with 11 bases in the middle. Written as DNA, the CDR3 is TGTGCCAGCAGCACCGGACAGAGAGAGACCCAGTACTTC. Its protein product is CASSTGQRETQYF.

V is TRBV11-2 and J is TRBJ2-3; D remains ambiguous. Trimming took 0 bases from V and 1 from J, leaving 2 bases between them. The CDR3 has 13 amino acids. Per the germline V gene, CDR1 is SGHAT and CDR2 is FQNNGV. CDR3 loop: CASSLDRTDTQYF. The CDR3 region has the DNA TGTGCCAGCAGCTTAGATCGCACAGATACGCAGTATTTT.

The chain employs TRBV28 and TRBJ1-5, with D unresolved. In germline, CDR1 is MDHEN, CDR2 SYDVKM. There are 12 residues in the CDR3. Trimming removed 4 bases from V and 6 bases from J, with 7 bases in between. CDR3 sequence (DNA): TGTGCCAGCAGTTCTAGTCTTCAGCCCCAGCATTTT. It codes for CASSSSLQPQHF.

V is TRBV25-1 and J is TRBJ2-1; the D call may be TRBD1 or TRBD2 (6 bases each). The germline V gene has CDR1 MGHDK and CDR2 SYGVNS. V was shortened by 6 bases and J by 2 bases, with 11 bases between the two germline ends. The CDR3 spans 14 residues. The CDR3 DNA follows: TGTGCCAGCAGGAAGGGGGGCCCCTACAATGAGCAGTTCTTC. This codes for CASRKGGPYNEQFF. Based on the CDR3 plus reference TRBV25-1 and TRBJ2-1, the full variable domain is EADIYQTPRYLVIGTGKKITLECSQTMGHDKMYWYQQDPGMELHLIHYSYGVNSTEKGDLSSESTVSRIRTEHFPLTLESARPSHTSQYLCASRKGGPYNEQFFGPGTRLTVL.